Below, one TCR beta chain is given with its context. Its specificity is not known. The data were obtained in a study of T cell responses to AZD1222 COVID-19 vaccine. About the study: The study pooled second doses at about 4 or about 12 weeks.

Study-wide results and caveats: Researchers took repertoire samples only after the peak T cell response had come. A mostly white British donor set with more females was recruited, and clonal diversity was possibly underestimated. Close to half of spike-specific TCRs reportedly recognize unmutated variant regions.

The CDR3 has 16 residues. Germline V gives CDR1 LGHNA, CDR2 YSLEER. Trimming cost V 1 base and J 8 bases; bases outside gene matches: 8. Libraries were prepared by immunoSEQ multiplex PCR; TCRdb keeps only in-frame clonotypes and omits some of them. This table has roughly 160,000 clones, 80% to 95% appearing once. The gene calls are TRBV4-3 and TRBJ1-2, with 12 bases lining up with TRBD1. The material was peripheral blood, obtained on day 0 of AZD1222 vaccination. The TCR originated in an adult in good health. The CDR3 sequence: CASSQGSGQGAWGYTF. CDR3 coding DNA: TGCGCCAGCAGCCAAGGATCGGGACAGGGGGCTTGGGGCTACACCTTC.